This TCR beta chain is from a study of blood T cell repertoires in COVID-19. The table lists this clone with a count of one. Trimming took off 0 bases at V and 6 bases at J, with 12 bases between the two ends. This CDR3 spans 14 amino acids. In germline, CDR1 is SGDLS, CDR2 YYNGEE. Original analysis: Nucleated cell counts were estimated from reference gene primer amplification. This table comes from immunoSEQ multiplex PCR, and its TCRdb copy is limited to in-frame clones, with some not included. The V and J calls and the clone size are those of that table, but D and trimming were determined from the DNA. The sample carries approximately 200,000 clones, roughly nine tenths recorded once.

Sequencing used PBMCs or T cells enriched from blood (not recorded which). The source of this sequence is a woman aged 40 to 50 with acute COVID-19. The gene calls are TRBV9 and TRBJ1-1, with D perhaps matching TRBD1 (5 bases). CDR3 in DNA: TGTGCCAGCAGCGTAGGGTCAGGGCCAGCTGAAGCTTTCTTT. This sequence encodes CASSVGSGPAEAFF.